The 21 T cell receptor beta chains below were found in one sample sequenced in a study of OX40 agonist ivuxolimab in advanced cancers. Sequencing was performed with immunoSEQ multiplex PCR; in TCRdb, only in-frame clones are kept and a portion is missing. Seen here are tens of thousands of clones, about 90% observed once, and the top ten hold 0.5% to 0.65%. Sequenced here: CD4+ or CD8+ T cells sorted from blood, sampled in a trial of the OX40 agonist ivuxolimab. The receptors shown here come from an adult with an advanced solid tumor such as melanoma, head and neck, liver or kidney cancer.

The V gene is TRBV12-5, the J gene TRBJ2-2; D unclear. CDR3 length equals 14 residues. The V gene lost 2 bases and the J gene lost 0 bases, with 4 bases spanning the gap. Looked up from germline, CDR1 is LGHNT and CDR2 is FRNRAP. CDR3 amino acids: CASGLFPNTGELFF. CDR3 sequence (DNA): TGTGCTAGTGGTTTGTTCCCGAACACCGGGGAGCTGTTTTTT.

The V gene is TRBV5-4, the J gene TRBJ2-3; 10 bases fit TRBD2. There are 17 residues in the CDR3. The germline V gene encodes CDR1 SGHNT and CDR2 YYREEE (reference sequence). With V trimmed by 0 bases and J by 4 bases, 8 bases remained unmatched. For the CDR3, the DNA is TGTGCCAGCAGCTTGGTCAGCGGGAGGGGGTTGGCAGATACGCAGTATTTT. Its translation is CASSLVSGRGLADTQYF.

The chain has TRBV27 and TRBJ2-7, with 9 bases identical to TRBD2. There are 15 residues in the CDR3. Looked up from germline, CDR1 is MNHEY and CDR2 is SMNVEV (reference sequence). Germline trimming cut 6 bases from V and 0 bases from J; bases unmatched to any gene: 6. CDR3 nucleotide sequence: TGTGCCAGCAGCGAGCTAGCGGGACTCTCCTACGAGCAGTACTTC. Its protein product is CASSELAGLSYEQYF.

The gene calls are TRBV18 and TRBJ2-7; 11 bases match TRBD2. Germline-derived CDR1 and CDR2 are KGHSH and LQKENI. The V and J ends lost 5 bases and 2 bases, in that order; junction bases with no gene match: 5. This CDR3 spans 15 amino acids. The CDR3, as DNA: TGTGCCAGCTCATCGGGACTAGCGGAGACCTACGAGCAGTACTTC. Translated: CASSSGLAETYEQYF.

This clone showed up just once. V gene TRBV27 combines with J gene TRBJ1-1; D gene ambiguous. Germline V gene sequence: CDR1 MNHEY, CDR2 SMNVEV (reference sequence). This CDR3 has 13 residues. V was clipped by 6 bases and J by 2 bases, with 10 bases between them. CDR3 residues: CASRLQSNTEAFF. CDR3 DNA sequence: TGTGCCAGCAGACTACAGAGCAACACTGAAGCTTTCTTT.

The chain combines TRBV6-6 with TRBJ2-7; unclear D gene. With 5 bases removed from V and 2 bases from J, the gap between germline ends came to 13 bases. The CDR3 has 14 residues. Germline CDR1 MNHNY, CDR2 SVGAGI (reference sequence). CDR3 nucleotide sequence: TGTGCCAGCAGTCGACAAGGAGAGACCTACGAGCAGTACTTC. Translation gives CASSRQGETYEQYF.

The chain carries TRBV5-4 and TRBJ2-4, with 8 bases that match TRBD1. Germline V gene data show CDR1 as SGHNT and CDR2 as YYREEE (reference sequence). The V gene end was trimmed by 4 bases and the J gene end by 6 bases; junction bases not matched to a gene: 3. The CDR3 is 13 amino acids. CDR3 bases: TGTGCCAGCAGCGGGGACAGGAGAAACATTCAGTACTTC. It is translated as CASSGDRRNIQYF.

The chain is built from TRBV7-9 and TRBJ1-1, with 8 nucleotides matching TRBD1. The CDR3 is made up of 15 amino acids. Losses at the gene ends were 2 bases for V and 1 base for J; bases not matched to a gene: 3. CDR1 and CDR2 from the germline V gene are SEHNR and FQNEAQ (reference sequence). CDR3 bases: TGTGCCAGCAGCTTACTCGGACAGGGGAACACTGAAGCTTTCTTT. This codes for CASSLLGQGNTEAFF.

The chain recombines TRBV28 with TRBJ1-1; D is unresolved. Germline V lookup: CDR1 MDHEN, CDR2 SYDVKM. The CDR3 contains 12 residues. The V end was cut by 7 bases, the J end by 1 base, with 7 bases between. Here the CDR3 reads CASNFRNTEAFF. CDR3 sequence (DNA): TGTGCCAGCAACTTTCGGAACACTGAAGCTTTCTTT. The full variable domain, completed using reference TRBV28 and TRBJ1-1, is DVKVTQSSRYLVKRTGEKVFLECVQDMDHENMFWYRQDPGLGLRLIYFSYDVKMKEKGDIPEGYSVSREKKERFSLILESASTNQTSMYLCASNFRNTEAFFGQGTRLTVV.

The DNA of the CDR3 is TGTGCCAGCAGCCCTCAGCGCTCGGGCGAGACCCAGTACTTC. This encodes CASSPQRSGETQYF. The rearrangement links TRBV5-4 to TRBJ2-5; D gene unclear. The CDR3 consists of 14 residues. Trimming left V 4 bases short and J 5 bases short, with 15 bases between. Germline loops: CDR1 SGHNT, CDR2 YYREEE (reference sequence).

The rearrangement links TRBV6-1 to TRBJ2-5; D ambiguous. CDR1 is MNHNS, CDR2 SASEGT, per germline. V shed 6 bases and J shed 5 bases, with 10 bases lying between them. This CDR3 spans 12 amino acids. CDR3 loop: CASRTTLETQYF. DNA of the CDR3: TGTGCCAGCAGGACGACCCTGGAGACCCAGTACTTC.

The V gene is TRBV5-1, the J gene TRBJ1-3, with TRBD1 matching 12 bases. The junction had 4 bases not matched to a gene; V was cut back by 4 bases and J by 8 bases. The CDR3 extends over 14 amino acids. Germline CDR1 reads SGHRS; CDR2 reads YFSETQ. The CDR3 loop reads CASSQGQGADTIYF. CDR3 bases: TGCGCCAGCAGCCAGGGACAGGGGGCGGACACCATATATTTT. The full variable domain, its missing parts supplied by reference TRBV5-1 and TRBJ1-3, is KAGVTQTPRYLIKTRGQQVTLSCSPISGHRSVSWYQQTPGQGLQFLFEYFSETQRNKGNFPGRFSGRQFSNSRSEMNVSTLELGDSALYLCASSQGQGADTIYFGEGSWLTVV.

This chain uses TRBV6-5 with TRBJ1-6, with D tentatively TRBD1 (6 bases). This CDR3 is built from 13 residues. CDR1 is MNHEY, CDR2 SVGAGI, per germline. V lost 10 bases and J lost 5, with 12 bases in between. The CDR3 coding sequence is TGTGCCATGCGACAGGAGAATAATTCACCCCTCCACTTT. It specifies CAMRQENNSPLHF.

The V and J genes are TRBV30 and TRBJ1-2; D possibly corresponds to TRBD1 (5 bases). V lost 2 bases and J 4 bases, leaving 17 bases between the germline ends. Germline V gives CDR1 GTSNPN, CDR2 SVGIG (reference sequence). This CDR3 spans 15 amino acids. The CDR3 reads CAWSRTREALYGYTF. In DNA form, the CDR3 reads TGTGCCTGGAGTCGGACAAGGGAGGCCCTCTATGGCTACACCTTC.

The chain has TRBV7-9 and TRBJ1-2, with D unresolved. The V end was cut by 1 base, the J end by 7 bases, with 10 bases between. This CDR3 is 13 amino acids long. The germline gives CDR1 SEHNR, CDR2 FQNEAQ (reference sequence). CDR3 coding DNA: TGTGCCAGCAGCTTAGTAGCCGGGAGTGGCTACACCTTC. It is translated as CASSLVAGSGYTF.

The chain carries TRBV4-2 and TRBJ1-1; 7 bases fit TRBD1. Trimming at V came to 1 base and at J to 0 bases, leaving 2 bases not matched to a gene. Germline V gives CDR1 LGHNA, CDR2 YNFKEQ. The CDR3 is 15 residues long. In DNA form, the CDR3 reads TGTGCCAGCAGCCAAGTAGACAGGGTGAACACTGAAGCTTTCTTT. The encoded protein is CASSQVDRVNTEAFF.

The rearrangement joins TRBV5-1 to TRBJ1-6, with D tentatively TRBD1 (5 bases). The V gene's germline CDR1 is SGHRS and CDR2 YFSETQ. The CDR3 is 14 amino acids. With 3 bases removed from V and 8 bases from J, the gap between germline ends came to 12 bases. CDR3 protein: CASSSGTDYSPLHF. The CDR3 DNA reads TGCGCCAGCAGCTCCGGGACGGACTATTCACCCCTCCACTTT.

The rearrangement uses TRBV9 and TRBJ1-5, with D hard to call. From germline, CDR1 is SGDLS and CDR2 YYNGEE. Trimming cost V 7 bases and J 4 bases, with 12 bases left between them. The CDR3 length is 13 residues. The CDR3 spells CASGLGPNQPQHF. The CDR3 nucleotides are TGTGCCAGCGGCCTAGGTCCGAATCAGCCCCAGCATTTT.

J is TRBJ1-2 and V is TRBV19; D might be TRBD1 (6 bases). The germline V and J ends were trimmed by 5 bases and 6 bases, with 16 bases remaining between them. The CDR3 extends over 14 amino acids. Germline V gene sequence: CDR1 LNHDA, CDR2 SQIVND (reference sequence). CDR3 in amino acids: CASSSSTGSNGYTF. The DNA of the CDR3 is TGTGCCAGTAGTTCTTCTACAGGGTCAAATGGCTACACCTTC.

This chain joins TRBV7-9 and TRBJ1-1, with a possible D match to TRBD1 (5 bases). The germline V gene has CDR1 SEHNR and CDR2 FQNEAQ (reference sequence). CDR3 length: 12 residues. V lost 0 bases, J lost 12 bases, and 11 bases lay in between. In DNA, the CDR3 is TGTGCCAGCAGCTTAGCCACAGGTTTGTCTTTCTTT. It translates to CASSLATGLSFF. The full variable domain, with the rest looked up from reference TRBV7-9 and TRBJ1-1, is DTGVSQNPRHKITKRGQNVTFRCDPISEHNRLYWYRQTLGQGPEFLTYFQNEAQLEKSRLLSDRFSAERPKGSFSTLEIQRTEQGDSAMYLCASSLATGLSFFGQGTRLTVV.

The chain is built from TRBV10-3 and TRBJ1-3, with TRBD1 as a possible D gene (6 bases). The CDR3 runs to 15 residues. V was trimmed by 3 bases and J by 0 bases, leaving 9 bases between them. Germline values: CDR1 ENHRY, CDR2 SYGVKD. The CDR3 DNA reads TGTGCCATCAGTGATACAGGGAACTCTGGAAACACCATATATTTT. As protein: CAISDTGNSGNTIYF.